The 28 T cell receptor beta chains listed next were all sequenced from one sample in a study of blood T cell repertoires in COVID-19. Profiled with immunoSEQ multiplex PCR; TCRdb holds only in-frame clones, not every one. The sample contains under 250,000 clones, 85% to 90% of which appear only once. Sequenced material: PBMCs or T cells enriched from blood (not recorded which). The receptors were gathered from a man between 40 and 49 years old who had recovered from COVID-19.

The chain employs TRBV3-1 (or the pseudogene TRBV3-2) and TRBJ2-7; TRBD2 aligns across 10 bases. Germline values: CDR1 LGHDT, CDR2 YNNKEL (reference sequence). V shed 1 base and J 2 bases; nucleotides not matched to a gene: 2. The CDR3 is 15 amino acids. The CDR3 protein is CASSQALAGAYEQYF. For the CDR3, the DNA is TGTGCCAGCAGCCAAGCGCTAGCGGGGGCCTACGAGCAGTACTTC.

The genes are TRBV30 and TRBJ1-2; possible D gene TRBD1, 5 bases. This CDR3 contains 15 residues. V was cut by 0 bases and J by 4 bases, with 15 bases left in between. From germline, CDR1 is GTSNPN and CDR2 SVGIG (reference sequence). The CDR3 DNA sequence: TGTGCCTGGAGTGTCCTCGGAGGGACCGGCTATGGCTACACCTTC. As protein: CAWSVLGGTGYGYTF.

CDR3 nucleotide sequence: TGTGCCAGCAAGGTTACGGGAGGGCCCGGTGAGCAGTACTTC. The encoded protein is CASKVTGGPGEQYF. The chain recombines TRBV2 with TRBJ2-7; 8 bases agree with TRBD2. Germline trimming cut 7 bases from V and 7 bases from J; bases unmatched to any gene: 12. CDR1 is SNHLY and CDR2 is FYNNEI in the germline V gene. The CDR3 has 14 amino acids.

The chain uses TRBV7-2 and TRBJ2-1; tentative D call: TRBD2 (6 bases). This CDR3 is built from 15 residues. CDR1 and CDR2 from the germline V gene are SGHTA and FQGNSA. Trimming shortened V by 3 bases and J by 7 bases, and 16 bases separated the two germline ends. The CDR3 nucleotides read TGTGCCAGCAGCTTGTTGGCGGGGTTTCTGAATGAGCAGTTCTTC. Protein product: CASSLLAGFLNEQFF.

The V and J genes are TRBV9 and TRBJ2-3, with TRBD2 matching over 9 bases. Trimming cost V 4 bases and J 4 bases; bases outside gene matches: 4. The CDR3 is made up of 14 amino acids. Germline loops: CDR1 SGDLS, CDR2 YYNGEE. CDR3 sequence: CASSSGLAADTQYF. CDR3 nucleotide sequence: TGTGCCAGCAGCTCGGGACTAGCTGCAGATACGCAGTATTTT.

This chain links TRBV19 with TRBJ1-6, with 10 bases aligning to TRBD1. Germline CDR1 is LNHDA and CDR2 is SQIVND (reference sequence). J lost 7 bases, V lost 5 bases, and 5 bases had no gene match. The length of the CDR3 is 15 residues. In nucleotides, the CDR3 is TGTGCCAGTAGTTTCTTGGACAGGGGGAATTCACCCCTCCACTTT. Protein: CASSFLDRGNSPLHF.

This chain joins TRBV3-1 (or the pseudogene TRBV3-2) and TRBJ1-2, with a possible D match to TRBD1 (6 bases). CDR1 LGHDT and CDR2 YNNKEL come from the germline V gene (reference sequence). The CDR3 loop spans 16 amino acids. The ends were cut back, 1 base at V and 7 bases at J, with 19 bases in the middle. The CDR3 sequence: CASSQGVSGGRRGYTF. Written as DNA, the CDR3 is TGTGCCAGCAGCCAAGGAGTTTCGGGGGGCAGGCGTGGCTACACCTTC.

The rearrangement joins TRBV5-1 to TRBJ2-2; D unclear. Trimming pared 5 bases from V and 8 bases from J, leaving 19 bases between. Germline V lookup: CDR1 SGHRS, CDR2 YFSETQ. The CDR3 consists of 15 residues. Here the CDR3 reads CASRSPESGGGELFF. Here the CDR3 DNA reads TGCGCCAGCAGAAGCCCCGAGTCCGGCGGAGGGGAGCTGTTTTTT.

The chain is built from TRBV7-2 and TRBJ2-3; D remains unclear. CDR3 length: 15 residues. The germline CDR1 and CDR2 sequences are SGHTA and FQGNSA. Trimming pared 5 bases from V and 1 base from J, leaving 13 bases between. The CDR3 sequence: CASSTIIGGTDTQYF. In DNA form, the CDR3 reads TGTGCCAGCAGCACCATCATCGGAGGCACAGATACGCAGTATTTT. The whole variable domain, remainder taken from reference TRBV7-2 and TRBJ2-3, is GAGVSQSPSNKVTEKGKDVELRCDPISGHTALYWYRQSLGQGLEFLIYFQGNSAPDKSGLPSDRFSAERTGGSVSTLTIQRTQQEDSAVYLCASSTIIGGTDTQYFGPGTRLTVL.

The J gene is TRBJ2-1, the V gene TRBV5-1, with 9 bases aligning to TRBD1. J gave up 8 bases and V 0 bases, and 3 bases lay outside the gene matches. The CDR3 has 14 residues. Germline-derived CDR1 and CDR2 are SGHRS and YFSETQ. The CDR3 is CASSLGDRVHEQFF. The CDR3 DNA sequence: TGCGCCAGCAGCTTGGGGGACAGGGTACATGAGCAGTTCTTC.

The chain joins TRBV5-4 to TRBJ2-7; 7 bases are a match to TRBD2. Germline V gives CDR1 SGHNT, CDR2 YYREEE (reference sequence). The CDR3 is made up of 14 amino acids. J was trimmed by 0 bases and V by 5 bases; bases with no gene match: 5. The DNA of the CDR3 is TGTGCCAGCAGTTCCGGGACTAACTCCTACGAGCAGTACTTC. Translating gives CASSSGTNSYEQYF.

DNA for the CDR3: TGTGCCAGTAGTATAGTACGAAAAGGGGCCGACACCGGGGAGCTGTTTTTT. This gives the protein CASSIVRKGADTGELFF. The chain employs TRBV19 and TRBJ2-2, with D possibly being TRBD1 (5 bases). V was cut by 1 base and J by 3 bases, with 15 bases left in between. Germline loops: CDR1 LNHDA, CDR2 SQIVND (reference sequence). The CDR3 spans 17 residues. Full variable domain (remainder filled in from reference TRBV19 and TRBJ2-2): DGGITQSPKYLFRKEGQNVTLSCEQNLNHDAMYWYRQDPGQGLRLIYYSQIVNDFQKGDIAEGYSVSREKKESFPLTVTSAQKNPTAFYLCASSIVRKGADTGELFFGEGSRLTVL.

The V and J genes are TRBV9 and TRBJ2-7; 8 bases match TRBD1. CDR1 and CDR2 from the germline V gene are SGDLS and YYNGEE. This CDR3 is built from 16 residues. After removal of 0 bases from V and 2 bases from J, the junction contained 7 bases not matched to a gene. The CDR3 coding sequence is TGTGCCAGCAGCGTAGCCCCCGGGACAGGAACCTACGAGCAGTACTTC. This sequence encodes CASSVAPGTGTYEQYF.

The rearrangement links TRBV10-3 to TRBJ2-1, with 10 bases aligning to TRBD2. Germline V gives CDR1 ENHRY, CDR2 SYGVKD. CDR3 length equals 15 residues. After removal of 8 bases from V and 5 bases from J, the junction contained 9 bases not matched to a gene. The CDR3 bases are TGTGCCATCCGGGAGGGGCTAGCGGGGGACAATGAGCAGTTCTTC. This translates into CAIREGLAGDNEQFF.

The V and J genes are TRBV7-2 and TRBJ2-3; 10 bases line up with TRBD2. The CDR3 sequence is 15 residues long. Germline V gene data show CDR1 as SGHTA and CDR2 as FQGNSA. The V segment lost 1 base and the J segment 8 bases; nucleotides outside the gene matches: 6. The CDR3 DNA is TGTGCCAGCAGCTTAGGGGGGACTAGCGTCGGTACGCAGTATTTT. This codes for CASSLGGTSVGTQYF.

This chain's CDR3 is CASSRWGGSPLHF. DNA for the CDR3: TGTGCCAGCAGTCGGTGGGGAGGGTCACCCCTCCACTTT. The chain couples TRBV6-5 to TRBJ1-6; D remains unclear. V was clipped by 5 bases and J by 10 bases, with 12 bases between them. CDR1 is MNHEY and CDR2 is SVGAGI in the germline V gene. This CDR3 has 13 residues.

The V gene is TRBV27, the J gene TRBJ1-4, with 7 bases identical to TRBD1. This CDR3 spans 15 amino acids. Germline-derived CDR1 and CDR2 are MNHEY and SMNVEV (reference sequence). V shed 6 bases, J shed 7 bases, and the junction held 11 bases outside the gene matches. The CDR3 region is CASRAVGGVREKLFF. CDR3 nucleotide sequence: TGTGCCAGCAGAGCCGTAGGGGGCGTTCGTGAAAAACTGTTTTTT. Combining the CDR3 with reference TRBV27 and TRBJ1-4 gives the whole variable domain EAQVTQNPRYLITVTGKKLTVTCSQNMNHEYMSWYRQDPGLGLRQIYYSMNVEVTDKGDVPEGYKVSRKEKRNFPLILESPSPNQTSLYFCASRAVGGVREKLFFGSGTQLSVL.

This chain links TRBV5-1 with TRBJ2-6; D is uncertain. The CDR3 is 15 amino acids. The germline gives CDR1 SGHRS, CDR2 YFSETQ. V was cut by 4 bases and J by 0 bases, with 8 bases left in between. Written as DNA, the CDR3 is TGCGCCAGCAGCCTTACAGTCTCTGGGGCCAACGTCCTGACTTTC. Translation: CASSLTVSGANVLTF.

CDR3: CASSQVPGGGEHEQYF. The CDR3 DNA sequence: TGTGCCAGCAGCCAAGTGCCTGGGGGGGGTGAGCACGAGCAGTACTTC. V is TRBV14 and J is TRBJ2-7; TRBD2 aligns across 7 bases. The V gene's germline CDR1 is SGHDN and CDR2 FVKESK. V gave up 1 base and J gave up 5 bases; unmatched junction bases: 11. This CDR3 is 16 amino acids long. Using reference TRBV14 and TRBJ2-7 for the parts outside the CDR3, the full variable domain is EAGVTQFPSHSVIEKGQTVTLRCDPISGHDNLYWYRRVMGKEIKFLLHFVKESKQDESGMPNNRFLAERTGGTYSTLKVQPAELEDSGVYFCASSQVPGGGEHEQYFGPGTRLTVT.

The chain joins TRBV19 to TRBJ2-7; 11 bases are a match to TRBD1. Germline lookup yields CDR1 LNHDA and CDR2 SQIVND (reference sequence). J was trimmed by 3 bases and V by 4 bases; bases with no gene match: 5. CDR3 length equals 15 residues. CDR3 region: CASSTGTGGGYEQYF. CDR3 bases: TGTGCCAGTAGTACCGGGACAGGGGGTGGCTACGAGCAGTACTTC.

J is TRBJ2-5 and V is TRBV29-1; possible D gene TRBD1, 7 bases. The germline V gene encodes CDR1 SQVTM and CDR2 ANQGSEA. Trimming shortened V by 5 bases and J by 5 bases, and 15 bases separated the two germline ends. The CDR3 loop spans 13 amino acids. The CDR3 DNA reads as TGCAGCGTTCTGGAGGGGGCGTGGGAGACCCAGTACTTC. Translation: CSVLEGAWETQYF.

The chain uses TRBV5-1 and TRBJ2-7; 9 bases agree with TRBD2. This CDR3 contains 15 residues. V lost 0 bases to trimming and J lost 3 bases; unmatched junction nucleotides: 4. Germline CDR1 reads SGHRS; CDR2 reads YFSETQ. CDR3 in amino acids: CASSLGVAGVYEQYF. In DNA, the CDR3 is TGCGCCAGCAGCTTGGGGGTAGCGGGGGTCTACGAGCAGTACTTC.

V and J are TRBV6-5 and TRBJ1-6; D is unclear. V was pared by 0 bases and J by 10 bases, with 13 bases between. Germline CDR1 reads MNHEY; CDR2 reads SVGAGI. CDR3 size: 15 residues. The CDR3 DNA follows: TGTGCCAGCAGTTACTCGCGACTAACTGCCTCACCCCTCCACTTT. Translation: CASSYSRLTASPLHF.

Details on this clone: The identical CDR3 is also encoded by other nucleotide sequences in the sample. Here the CDR3 DNA reads TGTGCCAGCAGTCTACAGGAGACCCAGTACTTC. Amino acid sequence: CASSLQETQYF. The genes are TRBV12-3 or TRBV12-4 and TRBJ2-5, with D hard to call. The germline V and J ends were trimmed by 5 bases and 5 bases, with 6 bases remaining between them. The CDR3 is made up of 11 amino acids.

This clone was counted only a few times. V gene TRBV4-2 combines with J gene TRBJ1-1; 9 positions match TRBD1. This CDR3 is built from 14 residues. CDR1 is LGHNA, CDR2 YNFKEQ, per germline. J was trimmed by 4 bases and V by 4 bases; bases with no gene match: 4. The CDR3 loop is CASSLGQGGTEAFF. For the CDR3, the DNA is TGTGCCAGCAGCCTGGGACAGGGAGGCACTGAAGCTTTCTTT.

The chain recombines TRBV7-2 with TRBJ2-7; 7 bases fit TRBD1. Germline V lookup: CDR1 SGHTA, CDR2 FQGNSA. The CDR3 has 15 residues. J lost 1 base, V lost 5 bases, and 8 bases had no gene match. The CDR3 spells CASSPQRDSSYEQYF. CDR3 DNA sequence: TGTGCCAGCAGCCCCCAAAGGGACAGTTCCTACGAGCAGTACTTC. The full variable domain, with the rest looked up from reference TRBV7-2 and TRBJ2-7, is GAGVSQSPSNKVTEKGKDVELRCDPISGHTALYWYRQSLGQGLEFLIYFQGNSAPDKSGLPSDRFSAERTGGSVSTLTIQRTQQEDSAVYLCASSPQRDSSYEQYFGPGTRLTVT.

The sample holds one count of this clone. The CDR3: CASSLGTVQPQHF. The CDR3 bases are TGTGCCAGCTCGCTAGGGACAGTTCAGCCCCAGCATTTT. This chain links TRBV18 with TRBJ1-5; 7 bases map to TRBD1. The CDR3 is 13 residues long. Germline V gene lookup returns CDR1 KGHSH and CDR2 LQKENI. Trimming took 6 bases from V and 6 from J; bases not matched to a gene: 5.

The chain has TRBV4-2 and TRBJ1-4, with D possibly TRBD1 on 6 matching bases. The CDR3 totals 15 residues. Germline lookup yields CDR1 LGHNA and CDR2 YNFKEQ. Trimming pared 0 bases from V and 7 bases from J, leaving 12 bases between. CDR3 loop: CASSQEEGGSEKLFF. For the CDR3, the DNA is TGTGCCAGCAGCCAAGAGGAGGGGGGGAGTGAAAAACTGTTTTTT.